The 13 T cell receptor beta chains given below trace back to one sample, sequenced in a study of T-cell reconstitution after alpha-beta-depleted transplantation in children. The TCRbeta library incorporated unique molecular identifiers. TCRdb called the PCR reads again in MiXCR, with one record for every CDR3 protein. This table holds 65,000 to 85,000 distinct CDR3 sequences, approximately 11% found once. Sequenced here: PBMCs, sampled before TCRalphabeta/CD19-depleted stem cell transplant. These receptor sequences come from a boy aged 5-17 years with acute myeloid leukemia, due to receive a stem cell transplant.

This clonotype was seen ten or more times. The V call is TRBV5-4, the J call TRBJ1-6; TRBD1 matches 7 bases. Germline V gene data show CDR1 as SGHNT and CDR2 as YYREEE (reference sequence). J was trimmed by 6 bases and V by 4 bases; bases with no gene match: 7. The CDR3 covers 15 residues. Here the CDR3 DNA reads TGTGCCAGCAGCCCCAGACAGGGAAGTAATTCACCCCTCCACTTT. Translating gives CASSPRQGSNSPLHF.

This clonotype was recorded a few times. The chain links TRBV10-3 to TRBJ2-1, with D unclear. The germline V and J ends were trimmed by 10 bases and 7 bases, with 14 bases remaining between them. The CDR3 has 12 amino acids. Germline V gene data show CDR1 as ENHRY and CDR2 as SYGVKD. CDR3 amino acids: CATSGVGNEQFF. The CDR3 DNA follows: TGTGCCACCTCTGGGGTAGGGAATGAGCAGTTCTTC.

This clonotype was seen ten or more times. The chain links TRBV11-2 to TRBJ2-3; 15 bases line up with TRBD2. V lost 6 bases to trimming and J lost 2 bases; unmatched junction nucleotides: 9. Per germline, CDR1 SGHAT and CDR2 FQNNGV. The CDR3 has 18 amino acids. The CDR3: CASSRSGTSGRITDTQYF. The CDR3 coding sequence is TGTGCCAGCAGTCGGTCCGGGACTAGCGGGAGGATCACAGATACGCAGTATTTT.

This clonotype has more than one count but fewer than ten. V usage is TRBV7-9 and J usage is TRBJ2-5, with 10 bases identical to TRBD1. The CDR3 spans 16 residues. Per the germline V gene, CDR1 is SEHNR and CDR2 is FQNEAQ (reference sequence). V was clipped by 5 bases and J by 4 bases; unmatched bases: 10. The CDR3 here is CASSPQDRGYRETQYF. The CDR3 nucleotides read TGTGCCAGCAGCCCGCAGGACAGGGGGTATCGAGAGACCCAGTACTTC. Looking up the rest from reference TRBV7-9 and TRBJ2-5 gives the full variable domain: DTGVSQNPRHKITKRGQNVTFRCDPISEHNRLYWYRQTLGQGPEFLTYFQNEAQLEKSRLLSDRFSAERPKGSFSTLEIQRTEQGDSAMYLCASSPQDRGYRETQYFGPGTRLLVL.

The table lists this clonotype with many counts. The chain couples TRBV12-3 or TRBV12-4 to TRBJ1-5; TRBD1 is a possible D gene (6 bases). This CDR3 is 15 amino acids long. V gave up 6 bases and J gave up 7 bases, with 19 bases separating them. CDR3 loop: CASSSPGGLGQPQHF. In DNA, the CDR3 is TGTGCCAGCAGCTCTCCCGGGGGGCTGGGGCAGCCCCAGCATTTT.

This clonotype was detected many times. The chain links TRBV12-3 or TRBV12-4 to TRBJ2-1; D tentatively reads TRBD1 or TRBD2 (6 bases each). Trimming shortened V by 6 bases and J by 6 bases, and 15 bases separated the two germline ends. The CDR3 length is 14 residues. Here the CDR3 reads CASSPDRRGNEQFF. CDR3 DNA sequence: TGTGCCAGCAGCCCCGACAGGAGGGGCAATGAGCAGTTCTTC.

This clonotype was observed many times. This rearrangement joins TRBV7-3 to TRBJ2-7; the D is unclear. The CDR3 consists of 15 residues. V dropped 5 bases and J dropped 4 bases, with 18 bases sitting between them. In germline, CDR1 is SGHTA, CDR2 FQGTGA. The CDR3, as DNA: TGTGCCAGCAGCCTCGCCTCTAGTTTGGTTTACGAGCAGTACTTC. Translation: CASSLASSLVYEQYF.

This clonotype was observed at least ten times. The J gene is TRBJ1-2, the V gene TRBV12-3 or TRBV12-4, with D unclear. V shed 4 bases and J shed 5 bases, with 8 bases lying between them. This CDR3 is 12 amino acids long. The DNA for the CDR3 is TGTGCCAGCAGTTCGGCAGCGTATGGCTACACCTTC. This translates into CASSSAAYGYTF.

CDR3 sequence (DNA): TGTGCCAGCAGCACTTTTAGCGGGAGGGACAATGAGCAGTTCTTC. It codes for CASSTFSGRDNEQFF. V gene TRBV12-3 or TRBV12-4 combines with J gene TRBJ2-1; TRBD2 matches 11 bases. The CDR3 covers 15 residues. After removal of 6 bases from V and 5 bases from J, the junction contained 6 bases not matched to a gene.

This clonotype was counted at least ten times. The V gene is TRBV5-1, the J gene TRBJ2-3; 10 bases map to TRBD2. V trimming: 3 bases; J trimming: 6 bases; junction bases outside the gene matches: 10. Germline-derived CDR1 and CDR2 are SGHRS and YFSETQ. The CDR3 has 16 amino acids. This CDR3 reads CASSSPAGGLSDTQYF. CDR3 DNA: TGCGCCAGCAGCTCACCAGCGGGAGGGTTGTCGGATACGCAGTATTTT. Full variable domain (missing parts from reference TRBV5-1 and TRBJ2-3): KAGVTQTPRYLIKTRGQQVTLSCSPISGHRSVSWYQQTPGQGLQFLFEYFSETQRNKGNFPGRFSGRQFSNSRSEMNVSTLELGDSALYLCASSSPAGGLSDTQYFGPGTRLTVL.

This clonotype was seen ten or more times. The chain joins TRBV4-3 to TRBJ2-1; TRBD2 agrees at 7 bases. The germline gives CDR1 LGHNA, CDR2 YSLEER. The CDR3 spans 17 residues. Unmatched junction bases numbered 9, after V lost 0 bases and J lost 4 bases. CDR3 sequence: CASSQDRSSGSYNEQFF. CDR3 sequence (DNA): TGCGCCAGCAGCCAAGATCGGTCTAGCGGAAGTTACAATGAGCAGTTCTTC.

This clonotype was seen repeatedly, ten times or more. The chain couples TRBV4-2 to TRBJ2-3, with 7 bases fitting TRBD2. The germline V gene has CDR1 LGHNA and CDR2 YNFKEQ. Germline trimming cut 1 base from V and 0 bases from J; bases unmatched to any gene: 7. This CDR3 is 17 amino acids long. Here the CDR3 reads CASSQGTGGPSTDTQYF. The CDR3 coding sequence is TGTGCCAGCAGCCAAGGGACGGGGGGACCGAGCACAGATACGCAGTATTTT.

This clonotype occurred many times. The J gene is TRBJ2-1, the V gene TRBV19; no clear D. V was clipped by 7 bases and J by 0 bases, with 13 bases between them. Germline lookup yields CDR1 LNHDA and CDR2 SQIVND (reference sequence). This CDR3 has 15 residues. The CDR3 DNA reads as TGTGCCAGTACTACGGAAGCCGTCTCCTACAATGAGCAGTTCTTC. Translation: CASTTEAVSYNEQFF.